This T cell receptor beta chain came from a study of T cells after yellow fever vaccination. Researchers made TCR cDNA using 5'RACE template switching, and this step added a universal primer site and UMIs. MiXCR was run by TCRdb on the 5' RACE reads, yielding one entry per CDR3 protein. The sample holds 150,000 or so distinct CDR3 sequences; 5.5% to 7.5% are singletons and the top ten take 2.5% to 3%. This clonotype was recorded many times. The antigen is not known. General study points: Compared with primary, the secondary response was weaker and peaked at day 5, not 15. Clonotypes appearing in both CD4 and CD8 compartments existed, and their share was small.

The specimen comprised CD4+ T cells sorted from PBMCs, sampled 5 days after the first yellow fever vaccination. The TCR comes from a man aged 18 to 29 who received the YFV17D yellow fever vaccine.

The DNA of the CDR3 is TGCGCCAGCAGCTTGGAGTCTAGCGGTTACTCCGAGCAGTACGTC. Its translation: CASSLESSGYSEQYV. V is TRBV5-1 and J is TRBJ2-7; 7 bases agree with TRBD2. Unmatched junction bases numbered 9, after V lost 0 bases and J lost 6 bases. Germline CDR1 SGHRS, CDR2 YFSETQ. The CDR3 sequence is 15 residues long.